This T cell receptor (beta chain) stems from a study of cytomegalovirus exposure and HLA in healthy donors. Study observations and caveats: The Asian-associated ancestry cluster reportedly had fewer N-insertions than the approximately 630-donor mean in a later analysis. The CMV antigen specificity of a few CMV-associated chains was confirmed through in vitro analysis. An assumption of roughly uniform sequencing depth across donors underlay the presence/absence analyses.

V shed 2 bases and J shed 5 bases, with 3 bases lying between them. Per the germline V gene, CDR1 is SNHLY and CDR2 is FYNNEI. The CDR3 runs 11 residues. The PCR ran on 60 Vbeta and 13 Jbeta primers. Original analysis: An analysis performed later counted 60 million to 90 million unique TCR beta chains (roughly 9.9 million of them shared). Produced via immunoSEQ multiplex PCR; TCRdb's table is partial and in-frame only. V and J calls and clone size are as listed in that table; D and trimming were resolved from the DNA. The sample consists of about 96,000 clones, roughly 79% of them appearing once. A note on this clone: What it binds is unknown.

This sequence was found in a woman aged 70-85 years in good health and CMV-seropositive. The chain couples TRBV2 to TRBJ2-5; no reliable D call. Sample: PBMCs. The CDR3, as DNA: TGTGCCAGCAGTGAATATGAGACCCAGTACTTC. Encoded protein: CASSEYETQYF.